The T cell receptor (beta chain) described here comes from a study of cytomegalovirus exposure and HLA in healthy donors. Turning to this clone: Its matching antigen is unknown.

TCRdb keeps only in-frame clones here, not all; method: immunoSEQ multiplex PCR. This sample carries about 74,000 clones, about 94% of them seen once, and the ten largest clones take roughly 1.6%. Study conclusions and caveats: Researchers counted about 150 TCR beta chains as cytomegalovirus-associated. While the bulk of TCR sequences proved rare, some public TCRs turned up in many donors.

This clonotype originated in a man aged 18 to 35 in good health and CMV-seropositive. The sample taken for sequencing was PBMCs.

Written as DNA, the CDR3 is TGTGCCAGCAGTCCTATCCCGAGAAGTCAAGAGACCCAGTACTTC. It is translated as CASSPIPRSQETQYF. The V and J genes are TRBV7-2 and TRBJ2-5; D not certain. The CDR3 contains 15 residues. The germline V gene encodes CDR1 SGHTA and CDR2 FQGNSA. Trimming removed 6 bases at V and 2 bases at J, with 16 bases between.